These 20 T cell receptor beta chains were sequenced from one sample in a study of T cells in Graves' hyperthyroidism and ophthalmopathy. Authors of the study amplified TCR beta CDR3 regions from RNA transcripts. The study used the HTBI primer set for a first-round RT-PCR of the TCR CDR3. TCRdb redid the calling of the multiplex PCR reads with MiXCR, one entry per CDR3 protein. Seen here are a few hundred thousand distinct CDR3 sequences, approximately 15% observed once, and the top ten hold roughly 5.7%. The sample comprised blood. These receptors were obtained from a woman in her 30s with Graves' hyperthyroidism that later progressed to Graves' ophthalmopathy.

A few counts support this clonotype. V and J are TRBV9 and TRBJ2-2; no definite D call. Per the germline V gene, CDR1 is SGDLS and CDR2 is YYNGEE. The CDR3 consists of 15 residues. V was cut by 4 bases and J by 6 bases, with 16 bases left in between. The DNA for the CDR3 is TGTGCCAGCAGCCCACAGCTGAACGTCGCCGGGGAGCTGTTTTTT. Translation gives CASSPQLNVAGELFF.

The rearrangement joins TRBV29-1 to TRBJ1-2; no reliable D call. Trimming shortened V by 6 bases and J by 7 bases, and 15 bases separated the two germline ends. Germline V gene lookup returns CDR1 SQVTM and CDR2 ANQGSEA. The CDR3 consists of 12 residues. The CDR3 DNA follows: TGCAGCGTGGCGACCCCCTCTTTTGGCTACACCTTC. Protein product: CSVATPSFGYTF.

This clonotype was seen at least ten times. This rearrangement joins TRBV29-1 to TRBJ1-2, with D possibly TRBD1 on 5 matching bases. The CDR3 loop spans 15 amino acids. Germline V gives CDR1 SQVTM, CDR2 ANQGSEA. V shed 1 base and J shed 7 bases, with 19 bases lying between them. The CDR3 nucleotides are TGCAGCGTTGAAGCCACGCGGGGGACGGTCGGTGGCTACACCTTC. Translating it yields CSVEATRGTVGGYTF.

The CDR3 sequence: CAISESTGATNEKLFF. In DNA form, the CDR3 reads TGTGCCATCAGTGAGTCGACAGGGGCAACTAATGAAAAACTGTTTTTT. J is TRBJ1-4 and V is TRBV10-3; 8 positions agree with TRBD1. V dropped 0 bases and J dropped 0; count of bases not matched to a gene: 0. The germline V gene has CDR1 ENHRY and CDR2 SYGVKD. The CDR3 length is 16 residues.

This clonotype was detected only a few times. The chain employs TRBV10-3 and TRBJ2-1; 8 positions match TRBD1. This CDR3 comprises 14 residues. Germline CDR1 ENHRY, CDR2 SYGVKD. The junction had 11 bases not matched to a gene; V was cut back by 7 bases and J by 9 bases. The CDR3 protein is CAINTGQGRSEQFF. In nucleotides, the CDR3 is TGTGCCATCAACACCGGACAGGGAAGAAGTGAGCAGTTCTTC.

V usage is TRBV15 and J usage is TRBJ1-2; 8 bases are shared with TRBD1. V dropped 1 base and J dropped 4; count of bases not matched to a gene: 2. Germline-derived CDR1 and CDR2 are LNHNV and YYDKDF (reference sequence). CDR3 size: 14 residues. The CDR3 region has the DNA TGTGCCACCAGCAGAGCAGGGGGCAGCTATGGCTACACCTTC. Residues: CATSRAGGSYGYTF.

The chain carries TRBV19 and TRBJ1-1; D not resolved. Germline V gene data show CDR1 as LNHDA and CDR2 as SQIVND (reference sequence). Trimming stripped 3 bases from V and 2 bases from J, with 4 bases between. CDR3 size: 12 residues. Here the CDR3 DNA reads TGTGCCAGTAGTATTTCTAACACTGAAGCTTTCTTT. Translated: CASSISNTEAFF.

This clonotype was counted many times. The chain couples TRBV7-9 to TRBJ2-3; a weak D match, TRBD2 (6 bases). This CDR3 is built from 15 residues. The V gene lost 3 bases and the J gene lost 0 bases, with 10 bases spanning the gap. The germline gives CDR1 SEHNR, CDR2 FQNEAQ (reference sequence). Here the CDR3 DNA reads TGTGCCAGCAGCTTGGACGGGAGAAGCACAGATACGCAGTATTTT. It translates to CASSLDGRSTDTQYF.

The rearrangement joins TRBV5-1 to TRBJ1-5; 9 bases agree with TRBD1. CDR1 and CDR2 (germline): SGHRS, YFSETQ. V lost 0 bases to trimming and J lost 7 bases; unmatched junction nucleotides: 5. The CDR3 runs to 15 residues. The CDR3 DNA follows: TGCGCCAGCAGCTTGGCGACAGGGGGTGGGCAGCCCCAGCATTTT. Translation gives CASSLATGGGQPQHF.

A remark on this clonotype: This may arise from a read error, as a much more abundant clone is one base away. The J gene is TRBJ2-1, the V gene TRBV27; TRBD1 or TRBD2 may be the D gene (5 bases each). Germline V CDR1 and CDR2: MNHEY, SMNVEV (reference sequence). The length of the CDR3 is 16 residues. The V end lost 3 bases, the J end lost 6 bases, and 18 bases lay between the germline ends. The CDR3 nucleotides are TGTGCCAGCAGTTTCACTACCCCACCCGGGGCCAATGAGCAGTTCTTC. It codes for CASSFTTPPGANEQFF.

This clonotype was observed at least ten times. The chain uses TRBV10-3 and TRBJ1-1; D unclear. Trimming shortened V by 8 bases and J by 0 bases, and 13 bases separated the two germline ends. In germline, CDR1 is ENHRY, CDR2 SYGVKD. The CDR3 extends over 14 amino acids. This CDR3 is CAIRGGSLNTEAFF. In nucleotides, the CDR3 is TGTGCCATCCGGGGTGGCAGTCTGAACACTGAAGCTTTCTTT.

This clonotype was picked up many times. V and J are TRBV7-8 and TRBJ2-5, with D perhaps TRBD2 (7 bases). The CDR3 length is 21 residues. Trimming took 5 bases from V and 4 from J, leaving 35 bases between them. Germline loops: CDR1 SGHVS, CDR2 FQNEAQ. The CDR3 region has the DNA TGTGCCAGCAGCCCCTGGCGGGGGAGACAGGCTCCGAAGACTTACTTAGAGACCCAGTACTTC. Encoded protein: CASSPWRGRQAPKTYLETQYF.

This clonotype has at least ten counts. The chain recombines TRBV6-1 with TRBJ1-1; possibly TRBD1 for D (5 bases). Per the germline V gene, CDR1 is MNHNS and CDR2 is SASEGT. The CDR3 consists of 14 residues. V lost 5 bases, J lost 5 bases, and 15 bases lay in between. CDR3 coding DNA: TGTGCCAGCAGTAGCCAGGGAGGAGAAACTGAAGCTTTCTTT. It translates to CASSSQGGETEAFF.

The sample holds many counts of this clonotype. DNA for the CDR3: TGTGCCACCGGCTCTCGCGAGGGCGCTAATGAAAAACTGTTTTTT. Its protein product is CATGSREGANEKLFF. This sequence joins TRBV24-1 and TRBJ1-4, with D hard to call. The CDR3 has 15 residues. Per germline, CDR1 KGHDR and CDR2 SFDVKD. Trimming stripped 9 bases from V and 3 bases from J, with 16 bases between.

This chain links TRBV6-1 with TRBJ1-3, with 11 bases matching TRBD1. The germline gives CDR1 MNHNS, CDR2 SASEGT. This CDR3 has 18 residues. V lost 6 bases to trimming and J lost 1 base; unmatched junction nucleotides: 11. CDR3 coding DNA: TGTGCCAGCAGATCCGGGACAGGGGGGTTTATTTCTGGAAACACCATATATTTT. Translating gives CASRSGTGGFISGNTIYF.

This clonotype appeared a few times. This chain links TRBV5-1 with TRBJ2-7, with TRBD1 identical over 11 bases. CDR1 and CDR2 (germline): SGHRS, YFSETQ. The length of the CDR3 is 15 residues. Losses at the gene ends were 2 bases for V and 3 bases for J; bases not matched to a gene: 4. CDR3 nucleotides: TGCGCCAGCAGCTTCCCCGGGACAGGGGGCTACGAGCAGTACTTC. Its protein is CASSFPGTGGYEQYF.

The rearrangement links TRBV18 to TRBJ1-2, with TRBD1 identical over 8 bases. The CDR3 consists of 15 residues. With V trimmed by 3 bases and J by 6 bases, 9 bases remained unmatched. Germline lookup yields CDR1 KGHSH and CDR2 LQKENI. Here the CDR3 reads CASSPNQGAVDGYTF. The CDR3, as DNA: TGTGCCAGCTCACCCAATCAGGGGGCTGTGGATGGCTACACCTTC.

This chain links TRBV5-1 with TRBJ2-3, with 14 bases aligning to TRBD2. CDR1 and CDR2 from the germline V gene are SGHRS and YFSETQ. The CDR3 loop spans 16 amino acids. V lost 0 bases and J lost 7; bases outside the gene matches: 4. The CDR3 spells CASSLGGLAGVHTQYF. The CDR3 DNA reads TGCGCCAGCAGCTTGGGGGGACTAGCGGGAGTTCATACGCAGTATTTT.

As DNA, the CDR3 is TGTGCCAGCAGCTTAGGGACGGGACACCCACCCTACGAGCAGTACTTC. It codes for CASSLGTGHPPYEQYF. The rearrangement joins TRBV7-9 to TRBJ2-7, with D maybe TRBD1 (6 bases). The CDR3 is made up of 16 amino acids. The ends were cut back, 1 base at V and 2 bases at J, with 15 bases in the middle. The germline gives CDR1 SEHNR, CDR2 FQNEAQ (reference sequence).

This sequence joins TRBV7-9 and TRBJ2-1; a possible D gene is TRBD2 (5 bases). The CDR3 spans 15 residues. V lost 5 bases to trimming and J lost 6 bases, with 17 bases between them. Germline V gene lookup returns CDR1 SEHNR and CDR2 FQNEAQ (reference sequence). The CDR3 reads CASSPAGMISNEQFF. In DNA form, the CDR3 reads TGTGCCAGCAGCCCCGCCGGGATGATTTCCAATGAGCAGTTCTTC.